The 27 T cell receptor beta chains reported below all come from one sample, sequenced in a study of blood T cells in healthy people across ages. A second roughly 6 to 12 cycle PCR used barcoded and J-beta primers. TCRdb analysed the 5' RACE reads with MiXCR anew, one entry per CDR3 protein. The sample has 650,000 to 1,000,000 distinct CDR3 sequences; 36% are singletons. The sequenced sample was blood. These receptors came from a man aged 18 to 30 in good health.

This clonotype was detected only a few times. The rearrangement joins TRBV7-9 to TRBJ2-5, with a tentative D call TRBD1 (6 bases). CDR1 SEHNR and CDR2 FQNEAQ come from the germline V gene (reference sequence). The CDR3 covers 15 residues. The V end lost 0 bases, the J end lost 5 bases, and 13 bases lay between the germline ends. This chain's CDR3 is CASSLAIQGVETQYF. CDR3 nucleotide sequence: TGTGCCAGCAGCTTAGCGATACAGGGAGTCGAGACCCAGTACTTC.

This clonotype was picked up a small number of times. This rearrangement joins TRBV6-5 to TRBJ2-5, with 8 bases that match TRBD1. CDR1 and CDR2 from the germline V gene are MNHEY and SVGAGI. With 7 bases clipped from V and 5 bases from J, the junction kept 12 bases outside the gene matches. The CDR3 runs to 15 residues. In nucleotides, the CDR3 is TGTGCCAGCACTGTTCCAGGGGGCTTCGGGGAGACCCAGTACTTC. Translating it yields CASTVPGGFGETQYF.

The V gene is TRBV7-9, the J gene TRBJ2-3, with TRBD1 as a possible D gene (5 bases). This CDR3 is built from 17 residues. V lost 1 base and J lost 2, with 16 bases in between. Germline V gene sequence: CDR1 SEHNR, CDR2 FQNEAQ (reference sequence). The CDR3 spells CASSLETWGRFTDTQYF. The CDR3 nucleotides read TGTGCCAGCAGCTTAGAAACCTGGGGCAGATTCACAGATACGCAGTATTTT.

Remarks on this clonotype: A much larger clone differs from this one at a single base, so this may be a read error. The V call is TRBV20-1, the J call TRBJ1-1, with 7 bases lining up with TRBD1. This CDR3 has 13 residues. V was clipped by 3 bases and J by 4 bases; unmatched bases: 5. Germline CDR1 is DFQATT and CDR2 is SNEGSKA (reference sequence). CDR3 DNA: TGCAGTGCTAGCCAGGGGGGGTGCACTGAAGCTTTCTTT. Translating gives CSASQGGCTEAFF.

The chain's CDR3 is CASSRSGANNEQYF. CDR3 DNA: TGTGCCAGCAGTCGGAGCGGGGCCAACAATGAGCAGTACTTC. The gene calls are TRBV3-1 and TRBJ2-4; 7 bases align to TRBD2. The CDR3 extends over 14 amino acids. CDR1 is LGHDT, CDR2 YNNKEL, per germline (reference sequence). With V trimmed by 6 bases and J by 13 bases, 15 bases remained unmatched.

This clonotype was seen only a few times. The CDR3 nucleotides are TGTGCCAGCAGCACCCCGTTACCGAGCTCCTACAATGAGCAGTTCTTC. It codes for CASSTPLPSSYNEQFF. This chain connects TRBV21-1 to TRBJ2-1. TRBV21-1 is a known pseudogene. The CDR3 consists of 16 residues.

This chain connects TRBV29-1 to TRBJ1-2, with TRBD1 as a possible D gene (5 bases). The CDR3 runs to 16 residues. Germline lookup yields CDR1 SQVTM and CDR2 ANQGSEA. V lost 2 bases, J lost 5 bases, and 21 bases lay in between. The CDR3 DNA follows: TGCAGCGTTGAATTGTTCGGCAGGGCCCAAGGGTATGGCTACACCTTC. Translated: CSVELFGRAQGYGYTF.

The gene calls are TRBV5-1 and TRBJ1-1, with D possibly TRBD1 on 6 matching bases. The germline gives CDR1 SGHRS, CDR2 YFSETQ. The V end was cut by 0 bases, the J end by 4 bases, with 16 bases between. This CDR3 contains 16 residues. The CDR3 is CASSLVGGRKTTEAFF. CDR3 in DNA: TGCGCCAGCAGCTTGGTAGGGGGTCGGAAGACCACTGAAGCTTTCTTT.

This clonotype appeared many times. The V and J genes are TRBV4-2 and TRBJ1-6, with D hard to call. V was pared by 2 bases and J by 7 bases, with 9 bases between. Germline V lookup: CDR1 LGHNA, CDR2 YNFKEQ. This CDR3 region has 14 residues. Here the CDR3 reads CASSQTSENSPLHF. The CDR3 region has the DNA TGTGCCAGCAGCCAAACTTCAGAGAATTCACCCCTCCACTTT.

This clonotype was observed a few times. CDR3: CSARDQFGRGQGETQYF. As DNA, the CDR3 is TGCAGTGCTAGAGATCAATTTGGCAGGGGGCAAGGAGAGACCCAGTACTTC. This chain links TRBV20-1 with TRBJ2-5, with 8 bases matching TRBD1. CDR3 size: 17 residues. CDR1 and CDR2 from the germline V gene are DFQATT and SNEGSKA (reference sequence). The junction had 13 bases not matched to a gene; V was cut back by 0 bases and J by 4 bases.

This clonotype showed up just a few times. V usage is TRBV11-2 and J usage is TRBJ1-6; 9 nucleotides match TRBD1. The germline gives CDR1 SGHAT, CDR2 FQNNGV. V gave up 7 bases and J gave up 9 bases; unmatched junction bases: 7. CDR3 length: 14 amino acids. The CDR3 loop is CASNGGQGFSPLHF. CDR3 sequence (DNA): TGTGCCAGCAACGGAGGACAGGGGTTTTCACCCCTCCACTTT.

The genes are TRBV12-3 or TRBV12-4 and TRBJ2-2; TRBD2 matches at 9 bases. J gave up 0 bases and V 3 bases, and 2 bases lay outside the gene matches. This CDR3 spans 16 amino acids. Here the CDR3 reads CASSLLAGTNTGELFF. Here the CDR3 DNA reads TGTGCCAGCAGTTTGCTAGCGGGGACGAACACCGGGGAGCTGTTTTTT.

This clonotype was seen a single time. The chain couples TRBV10-3 to TRBJ2-3, with D hard to call. Trimming pared 8 bases from V and 2 bases from J, leaving 11 bases between. The CDR3 loop spans 13 amino acids. The germline gives CDR1 ENHRY, CDR2 SYGVKD. In DNA form, the CDR3 reads TGTGCCATCTCTGTTAGTAACACAGATACGCAGTATTTT. Residues: CAISVSNTDTQYF.

The V call is TRBV12-3 or TRBV12-4, the J call TRBJ2-4; no clear D gene. This CDR3 spans 12 amino acids. Trimming left V 6 bases short and J 9 bases short, with 12 bases between. CDR3 sequence (DNA): TGTGCCAGCAGCCAGATGCGGCCCATTCAGTACTTC. Translating gives CASSQMRPIQYF.

This clonotype was seen only a few times. The V and J genes are TRBV7-2 and TRBJ2-3; a possible D gene is TRBD1 (6 bases). Trimming took 4 bases from V and 2 from J, leaving 16 bases between them. The CDR3 covers 16 residues. The germline V gene has CDR1 SGHTA and CDR2 FQGNSA. CDR3 DNA sequence: TGTACCAGCAGCTCCATGGCCCCAGGGGCCACAGATACGCAGTATTTT. The encoded protein is CTSSSMAPGATDTQYF.

As for this clonotype: A read error is possible here, since a much larger clone lies one base away. The chain carries TRBV7-2 and TRBJ2-3; 9 bases are a match to TRBD2. This CDR3 comprises 15 residues. The germline CDR1 and CDR2 sequences are SGHTA and FQGNSA. CDR3 nucleotides: TGTGCCGGCAGCTTAAAGCGGGGGGCTAGAGATACGCAGTATTTT. The encoded protein is CAGSLKRGARDTQYF.

This clonotype occurred a few times. The genes are TRBV20-1 and TRBJ2-7; 8 positions agree with TRBD2. J lost 3 bases, V lost 1 base, and 8 bases had no gene match. This CDR3 is built from 15 residues. The germline CDR1 and CDR2 sequences are DFQATT and SNEGSKA (reference sequence). The CDR3 region is CSARADSGNGYEQYF. The CDR3 DNA is TGCAGTGCTAGAGCCGATAGCGGGAATGGCTACGAGCAGTACTTC.

The chain recombines TRBV4-1 with TRBJ1-4; D is ambiguous. This CDR3 is built from 15 residues. Germline assignment: CDR1 MGHRA and CDR2 YSYEKL. Trimming pared 1 base from V and 2 bases from J, leaving 8 bases between. This chain's CDR3 is CASSQAAGTNEKLFF. The CDR3 DNA reads TGCGCCAGCAGCCAAGCGGCTGGCACTAATGAAAAACTGTTTTTT.

There are many counts of this clonotype. The V call is TRBV29-1, the J call TRBJ2-5, with 7 bases that match TRBD1. V gave up 3 bases and J gave up 5 bases; unmatched junction bases: 9. CDR1 is SQVTM and CDR2 is ANQGSEA in the germline V gene. This CDR3 comprises 14 residues. The CDR3 loop is CSVEGNRGKETQYF. The DNA for the CDR3 is TGCAGCGTTGAGGGGAACAGGGGAAAGGAGACCCAGTACTTC. Filled out from reference TRBV29-1 and TRBJ2-5, the complete variable domain reads SAVISQKPSRDICQRGTSLTIQCQVDSQVTMMFWYRQQPGQSLTLIATANQGSEATYESGFVIDKFPISRPNLTFSTLTVSNMSPEDSSIYLCSVEGNRGKETQYFGPGTRLLVL.

The chain uses TRBV5-5 and TRBJ2-5; D is ambiguous. The CDR3 contains 12 residues. Germline V gene data show CDR1 as SGHKS and CDR2 as YYEKEE (reference sequence). The ends were cut back, 7 bases at V and 5 bases at J, with 12 bases in the middle. The CDR3 DNA reads TGTGCCAGCGCCAGGAAGATTGAGACCCAGTACTTC. It translates to CASARKIETQYF.

This clonotype turned up a few times. The chain has TRBV9 and TRBJ2-5, with D perhaps TRBD1 (5 bases). Trimming took 0 bases from V and 1 from J, leaving 10 bases between them. The CDR3 has 15 residues. The germline CDR1 and CDR2 sequences are SGDLS and YYNGEE. Here the CDR3 DNA reads TGTGCCAGCAGCGTAGCGTCAGGGCGCCAAGAGACCCAGTACTTC. It translates to CASSVASGRQETQYF.

In this sample, this clonotype turned up many times. J is TRBJ2-4 and V is TRBV12-3 or TRBV12-4; the D is unclear. This CDR3 is built from 14 residues. Trimming shortened V by 4 bases and J by 0 bases, and 7 bases separated the two germline ends. The CDR3 is CASSWSLAKNIQYF. DNA for the CDR3: TGTGCCAGCAGTTGGAGTCTAGCCAAAAACATTCAGTACTTC.

V gene TRBV5-1 combines with J gene TRBJ2-5; D is ambiguous. V was cut by 2 bases and J by 4 bases, with 12 bases left in between. This CDR3 contains 14 residues. The V gene's germline CDR1 is SGHRS and CDR2 YFSETQ. CDR3 sequence: CASSFGRKTETQYF. The CDR3 coding sequence is TGCGCCAGCAGCTTCGGACGGAAGACAGAGACCCAGTACTTC.

V gene TRBV4-3 combines with J gene TRBJ1-5; D ambiguous. V lost 0 bases to trimming and J lost 3 bases, with 6 bases between them. This CDR3 is 14 amino acids long. Germline loops: CDR1 LGHNA, CDR2 YSLEER. The chain's CDR3 is CASSQDLANQPQHF. The CDR3 bases are TGCGCCAGCAGCCAAGATCTCGCCAATCAGCCCCAGCATTTT.

This clonotype was seen a few times. CDR3 protein: CASSQDLRVSGGNEQYF. In DNA form, the CDR3 reads TGCGCCAGCAGCCAAGATCTTCGGGTTAGCGGGGGGAATGAGCAGTACTTC. The chain combines TRBV4-3 with TRBJ2-1; 10 bases map to TRBD2. The J call may be in error: the DNA end matches TRBJ2-7 better. In germline, CDR1 is LGHNA, CDR2 YSLEER. The CDR3 is 17 residues long.

This clonotype was seen repeatedly, ten times or more. The rearrangement uses TRBV12-3 or TRBV12-4 and TRBJ1-6, with TRBD1 matching 9 bases. This CDR3 has 15 residues. J lost 6 bases, V lost 3 bases, and 3 bases had no gene match. CDR3 sequence: CASSFMTGGNSPLHF. The CDR3, as DNA: TGTGCCAGCAGTTTCATGACAGGGGGTAATTCACCCCTCCACTTT.

This clonotype was detected a few times. The chain employs TRBV4-3 and TRBJ1-1; D not certain. The V end was cut by 5 bases, the J end by 2 bases, with 9 bases between. CDR3 length: 13 amino acids. CDR1 and CDR2 from the germline V gene are LGHNA and YSLEER. CDR3 coding DNA: TGCGCCAGCAGCTTGCGATTCAACACTGAAGCTTTCTTT. This translates into CASSLRFNTEAFF.